The rows below give T cell receptor beta chains drawn from one sample of a study of blood T cell repertoires in COVID-19. Sequencing was performed with immunoSEQ multiplex PCR; in TCRdb, only in-frame clones are kept and a portion is missing. This table holds about 200,000 clones, around three quarters found once. The specimen sequenced was peripheral blood. The source is a woman aged 65 to 85 with acute or convalescent COVID-19. Each CDR3 is given with its conserved first and last residue. Only part of the rows carry a size: once, few, many, or a class if the clone is expanded.

v_gene	abundance	j_gene	CDR3aa
TRBV18	.	TRBJ2-3	CASSAGLAGVTDTQYF
TRBV10-1	.	TRBJ1-4	CASSVGQGATNEKLFF
TRBV15	.	TRBJ1-2	CATSREPTGGTYGYTF
TRBV5-1	few	TRBJ2-7	CASSSRTGGYEQYF
TRBV5-1	.	TRBJ1-1	CASSYARDTEAFF
TRBV2	.	TRBJ1-1	CASSGQNTEAFF
TRBV3-1/TRBV3-2	.	TRBJ2-2	CASSQTSRGLAGVRVPGELFF
TRBV2	.	TRBJ1-4	CASRDSLNEKLFF
TRBV6-1	.	TRBJ2-7	CASSEGQAIDEQYF
TRBV5-1	few	TRBJ2-3	CASSFPAGDTDTQYF
TRBV4-1	.	TRBJ2-7	CASSPSSVNFGYEQYF
TRBV19	.	TRBJ2-7	CASSSSGTYEQYF
TRBV10-1	.	TRBJ2-3	CASSPGQTSTDTQYF
TRBV21-1	.	TRBJ2-2	CASSKEGQGRAGELFF
TRBV10-3	.	TRBJ1-5	CAIWFGEGGQPQHF
TRBV6-5	.	TRBJ1-2	CASSDGQGHYGYTF
TRBV12-3/TRBV12-4	few	TRBJ2-1	CASTLGSYNEQFF
TRBV7-6	.	TRBJ2-3	CASSLVLRSGTDTQYF
TRBV25-1	.	TRBJ2-1	CASSEYGGTRNEQFF
TRBV2	.	TRBJ2-4	CASSLQGSGKNIQYF
TRBV27	.	TRBJ2-1	CASSSPGQGNDEQFF
TRBV24-1	.	TRBJ2-1	CATSGLGAATYNEQFF
TRBV27	few	TRBJ2-7	CASRKNPGQSIYEQYF
TRBV13	.	TRBJ1-2	CASSLGPSQGAYGYTF
TRBV2	.	TRBJ1-1	CASSERGPGTEAFF
TRBV2	.	TRBJ1-6	CASSEGVANSPLHF
TRBV30	.	TRBJ1-6	CAWSEGQGGSPLHF
TRBV5-4	few	TRBJ2-1	CASSLARGTGGNEQFF
TRBV9	.	TRBJ1-5	CASSVGTESNQPQHF